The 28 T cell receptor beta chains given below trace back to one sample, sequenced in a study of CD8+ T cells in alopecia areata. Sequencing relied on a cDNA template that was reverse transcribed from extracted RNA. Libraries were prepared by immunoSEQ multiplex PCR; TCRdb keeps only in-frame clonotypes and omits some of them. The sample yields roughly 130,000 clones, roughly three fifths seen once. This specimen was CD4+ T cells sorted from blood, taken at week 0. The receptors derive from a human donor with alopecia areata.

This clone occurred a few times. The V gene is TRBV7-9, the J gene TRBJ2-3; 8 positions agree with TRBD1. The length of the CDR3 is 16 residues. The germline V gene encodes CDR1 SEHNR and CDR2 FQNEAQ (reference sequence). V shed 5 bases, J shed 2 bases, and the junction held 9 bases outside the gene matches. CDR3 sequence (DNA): TGTGCCAGCAGCCCCTCCTCGGACAGGGTCACAGATACGCAGTATTTT. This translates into CASSPSSDRVTDTQYF.

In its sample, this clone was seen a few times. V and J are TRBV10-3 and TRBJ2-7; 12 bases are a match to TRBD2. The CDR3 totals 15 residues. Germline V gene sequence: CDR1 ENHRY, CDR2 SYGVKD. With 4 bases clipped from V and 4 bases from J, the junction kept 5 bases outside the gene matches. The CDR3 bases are TGTGCCATCAGTGCCCTAGCGGGAGGGCATTACGAGCAGTACTTC. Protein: CAISALAGGHYEQYF.

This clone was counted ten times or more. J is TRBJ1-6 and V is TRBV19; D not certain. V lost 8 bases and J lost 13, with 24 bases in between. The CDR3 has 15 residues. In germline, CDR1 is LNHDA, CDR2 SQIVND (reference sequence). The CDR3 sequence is CASATTSPVAPPLHF. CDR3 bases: TGTGCCAGTGCGACGACTTCACCCGTCGCCCCCCCCCTCCACTTT.

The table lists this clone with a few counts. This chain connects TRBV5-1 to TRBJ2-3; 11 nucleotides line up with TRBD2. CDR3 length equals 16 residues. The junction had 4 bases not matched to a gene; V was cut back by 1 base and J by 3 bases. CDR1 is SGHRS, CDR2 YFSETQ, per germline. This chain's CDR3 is CASSLSASGGTDTQYF. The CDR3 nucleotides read TGCGCCAGCAGCTTGTCGGCTAGCGGGGGGACAGATACGCAGTATTTT. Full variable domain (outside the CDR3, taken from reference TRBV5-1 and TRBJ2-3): KAGVTQTPRYLIKTRGQQVTLSCSPISGHRSVSWYQQTPGQGLQFLFEYFSETQRNKGNFPGRFSGRQFSNSRSEMNVSTLELGDSALYLCASSLSASGGTDTQYFGPGTRLTVL.

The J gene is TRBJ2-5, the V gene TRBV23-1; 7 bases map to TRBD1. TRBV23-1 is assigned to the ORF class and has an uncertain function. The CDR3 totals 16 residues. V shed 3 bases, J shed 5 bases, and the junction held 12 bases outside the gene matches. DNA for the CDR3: TGCGCCAGCAGTCAGCGGACAGGAAAGAGGAGGGAGACCCAGTACTTC. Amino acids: CASSQRTGKRRETQYF.

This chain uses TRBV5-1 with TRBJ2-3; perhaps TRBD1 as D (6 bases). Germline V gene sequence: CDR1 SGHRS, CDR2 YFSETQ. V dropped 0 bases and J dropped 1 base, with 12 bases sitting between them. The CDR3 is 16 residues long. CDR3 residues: CASSLVASGGTDTQYF. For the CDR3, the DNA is TGCGCCAGCAGCTTGGTTGCTTCAGGGGGCACAGATACGCAGTATTTT.

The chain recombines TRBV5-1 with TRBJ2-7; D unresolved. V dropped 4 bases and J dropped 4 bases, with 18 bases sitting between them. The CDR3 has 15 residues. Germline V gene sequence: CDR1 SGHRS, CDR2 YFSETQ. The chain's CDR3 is CASSIDPQVGYEQYF. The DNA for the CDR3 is TGCGCCAGCAGCATCGACCCCCAAGTGGGTTACGAGCAGTACTTC.

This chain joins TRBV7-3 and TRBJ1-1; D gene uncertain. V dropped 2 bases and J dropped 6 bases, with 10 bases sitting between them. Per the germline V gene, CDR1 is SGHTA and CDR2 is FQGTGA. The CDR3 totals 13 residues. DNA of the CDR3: TGTGCCAGCAGCTTAGGGCGCGACGCTGAAGCTTTCTTT. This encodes CASSLGRDAEAFF. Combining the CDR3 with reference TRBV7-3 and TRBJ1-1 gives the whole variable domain GAGVSQTPSNKVTEKGKYVELRCDPISGHTALYWYRQSLGQGPEFLIYFQGTGAADDSGLPNDRFFAVRPEGSVSTLKIQRTERGDSAVYLCASSLGRDAEAFFGQGTRLTVV.

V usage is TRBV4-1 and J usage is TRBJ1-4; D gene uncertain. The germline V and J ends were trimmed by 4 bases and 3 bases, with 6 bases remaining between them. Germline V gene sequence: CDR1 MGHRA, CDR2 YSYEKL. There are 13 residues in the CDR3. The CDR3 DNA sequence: TGCGCCAGCAGCCGGGGAGCTAATGAAAAACTGTTTTTT. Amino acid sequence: CASSRGANEKLFF.

Here the CDR3 reads CASSPPSRGNTQYF. Written as DNA, the CDR3 is TGTGCCAGCTCACCACCCTCGCGGGGGAATACGCAGTATTTT. This chain links TRBV18 with TRBJ2-3, with 7 nucleotides matching TRBD2. The CDR3 covers 14 residues. The V gene end was trimmed by 0 bases and the J gene end by 7 bases; junction bases not matched to a gene: 4. In germline, CDR1 is KGHSH, CDR2 LQKENI.

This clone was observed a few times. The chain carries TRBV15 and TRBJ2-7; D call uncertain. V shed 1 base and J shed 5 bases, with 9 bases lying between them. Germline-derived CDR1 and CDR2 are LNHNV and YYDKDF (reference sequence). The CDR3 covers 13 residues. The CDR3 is CATSRGPVDEQYF. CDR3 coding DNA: TGTGCCACCAGCAGAGGTCCCGTGGACGAGCAGTACTTC.

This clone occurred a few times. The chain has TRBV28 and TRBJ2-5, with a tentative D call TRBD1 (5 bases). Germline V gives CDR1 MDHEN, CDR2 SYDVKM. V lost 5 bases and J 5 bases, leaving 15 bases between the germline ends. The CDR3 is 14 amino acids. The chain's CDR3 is CASSLRVLTETQYF. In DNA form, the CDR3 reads TGTGCCAGCAGTCTCAGGGTCTTAACGGAGACCCAGTACTTC. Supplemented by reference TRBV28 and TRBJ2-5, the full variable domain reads DVKVTQSSRYLVKRTGEKVFLECVQDMDHENMFWYRQDPGLGLRLIYFSYDVKMKEKGDIPEGYSVSREKKERFSLILESASTNQTSMYLCASSLRVLTETQYFGPGTRLLVL.

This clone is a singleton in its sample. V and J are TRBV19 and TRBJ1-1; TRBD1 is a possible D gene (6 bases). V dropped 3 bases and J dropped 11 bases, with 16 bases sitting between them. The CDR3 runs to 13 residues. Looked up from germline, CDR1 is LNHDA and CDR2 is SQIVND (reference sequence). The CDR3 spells CASSMTRGAEAFF. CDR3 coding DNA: TGTGCCAGTAGTATGACGCGGGGGGCAGAGGCTTTCTTT.

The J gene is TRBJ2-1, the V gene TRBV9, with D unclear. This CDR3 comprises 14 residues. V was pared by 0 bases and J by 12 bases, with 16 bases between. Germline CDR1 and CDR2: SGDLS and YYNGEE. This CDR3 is CASSVEAFESWQFF. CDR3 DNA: TGTGCCAGCAGCGTAGAGGCTTTCGAGAGTTGGCAGTTCTTC.

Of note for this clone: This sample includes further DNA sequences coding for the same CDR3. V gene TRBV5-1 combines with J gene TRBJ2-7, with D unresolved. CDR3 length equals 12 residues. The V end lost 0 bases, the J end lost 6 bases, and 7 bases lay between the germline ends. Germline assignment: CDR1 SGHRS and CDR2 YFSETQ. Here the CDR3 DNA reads TGCGCCAGCAGCTTGGGCTTGGGCGAGCAGTACTTC. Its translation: CASSLGLGEQYF.

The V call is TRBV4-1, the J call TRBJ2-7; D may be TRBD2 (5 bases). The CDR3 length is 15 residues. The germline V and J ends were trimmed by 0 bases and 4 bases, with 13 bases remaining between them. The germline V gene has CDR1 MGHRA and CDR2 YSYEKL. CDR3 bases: TGCGCCAGCAGCCAAGAAGGAGGTGTTGGGTACGAGCAGTACTTC. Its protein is CASSQEGGVGYEQYF.

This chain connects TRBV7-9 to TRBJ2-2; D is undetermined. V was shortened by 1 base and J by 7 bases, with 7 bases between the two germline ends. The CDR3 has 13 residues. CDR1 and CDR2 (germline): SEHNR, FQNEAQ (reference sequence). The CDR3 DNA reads TGTGCCAGCAGCTTAGAGGGCAGCGGGGAGCTGTTTTTT. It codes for CASSLEGSGELFF.

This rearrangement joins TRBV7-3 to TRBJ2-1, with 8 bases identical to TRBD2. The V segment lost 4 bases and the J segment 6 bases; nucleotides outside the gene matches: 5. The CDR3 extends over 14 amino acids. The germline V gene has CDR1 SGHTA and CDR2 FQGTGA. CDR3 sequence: CASSSETSVNEQFF. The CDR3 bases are TGTGCCAGCAGCTCCGAGACTAGCGTCAATGAGCAGTTCTTC.

CDR3 DNA sequence: TGTGCCAGCAGCTTAGATGAACGAGGCTACACCTTC. Its protein product is CASSLDERGYTF. The rearrangement uses TRBV7-9 and TRBJ1-2; D not resolved. This CDR3 region has 12 residues. In germline, CDR1 is SEHNR, CDR2 FQNEAQ (reference sequence). The V gene lost 1 base and the J gene lost 8 bases, with 8 bases spanning the gap.

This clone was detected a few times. CDR3 sequence (DNA): TGTGCCAGCAGCTTCCAAGACAGGGTCAGAACTGAAGCTTTCTTT. It yields the protein CASSFQDRVRTEAFF. The chain couples TRBV5-4 to TRBJ1-1; 7 bases line up with TRBD1. The germline V gene has CDR1 SGHNT and CDR2 YYREEE (reference sequence). Trimming at V came to 2 bases and at J to 5 bases, leaving 9 bases not matched to a gene. The CDR3 totals 15 residues.

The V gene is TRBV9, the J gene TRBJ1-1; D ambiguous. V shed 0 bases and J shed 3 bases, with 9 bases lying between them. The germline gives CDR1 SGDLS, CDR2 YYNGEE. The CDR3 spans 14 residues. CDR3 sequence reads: CASSVDTADTEAFF. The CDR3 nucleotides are TGTGCCAGCAGCGTAGATACAGCGGACACTGAAGCTTTCTTT. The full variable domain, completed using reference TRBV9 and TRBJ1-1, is DSGVTQTPKHLITATGQRVTLRCSPRSGDLSVYWYQQSLDQGLQFLIQYYNGEERAKGNILERFSAQQFPDLHSELNLSSLELGDSALYFCASSVDTADTEAFFGQGTRLTVV.

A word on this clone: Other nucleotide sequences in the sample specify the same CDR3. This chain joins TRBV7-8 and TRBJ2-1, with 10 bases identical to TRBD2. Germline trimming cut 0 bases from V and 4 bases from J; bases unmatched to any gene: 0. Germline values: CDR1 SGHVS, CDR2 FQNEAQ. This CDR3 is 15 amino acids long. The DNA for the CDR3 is TGTGCCAGCAGCTTAGCTAGCGGGGGGTACAATGAGCAGTTCTTC. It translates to CASSLASGGYNEQFF.

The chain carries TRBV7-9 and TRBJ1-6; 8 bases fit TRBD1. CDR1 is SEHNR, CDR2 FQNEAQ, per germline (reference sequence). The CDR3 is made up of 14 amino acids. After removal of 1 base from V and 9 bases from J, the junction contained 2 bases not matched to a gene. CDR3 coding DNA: TGTGCCAGCAGCTTAGAGACAGGGGCTTCACCCCTCCACTTT. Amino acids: CASSLETGASPLHF.

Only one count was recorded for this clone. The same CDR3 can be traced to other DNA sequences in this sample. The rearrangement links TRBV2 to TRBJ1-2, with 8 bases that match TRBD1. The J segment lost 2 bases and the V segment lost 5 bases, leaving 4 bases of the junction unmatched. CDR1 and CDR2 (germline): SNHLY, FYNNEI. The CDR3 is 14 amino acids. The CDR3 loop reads CASSLDRGNYGYTF. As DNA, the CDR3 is TGTGCCAGCAGTCTTGACAGGGGCAACTATGGCTACACCTTC.

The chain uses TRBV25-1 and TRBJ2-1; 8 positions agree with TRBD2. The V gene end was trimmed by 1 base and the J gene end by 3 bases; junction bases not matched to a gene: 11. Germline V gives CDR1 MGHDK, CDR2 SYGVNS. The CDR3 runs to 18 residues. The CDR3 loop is CASSESDTGGGFYNEQFF. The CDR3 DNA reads TGTGCCAGCAGTGAATCAGACACCGGGGGGGGATTCTACAATGAGCAGTTCTTC.

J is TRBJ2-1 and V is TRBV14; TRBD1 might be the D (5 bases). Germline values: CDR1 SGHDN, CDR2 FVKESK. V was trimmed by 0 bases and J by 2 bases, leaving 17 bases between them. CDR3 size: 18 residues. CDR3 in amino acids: CASSQDATQGLTYNEQFF. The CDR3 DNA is TGTGCCAGCAGCCAAGATGCAACTCAGGGCCTTACCTACAATGAGCAGTTCTTC. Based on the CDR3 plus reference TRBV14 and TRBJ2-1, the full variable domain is EAGVTQFPSHSVIEKGQTVTLRCDPISGHDNLYWYRRVMGKEIKFLLHFVKESKQDESGMPNNRFLAERTGGTYSTLKVQPAELEDSGVYFCASSQDATQGLTYNEQFFGPGTRLTVL.

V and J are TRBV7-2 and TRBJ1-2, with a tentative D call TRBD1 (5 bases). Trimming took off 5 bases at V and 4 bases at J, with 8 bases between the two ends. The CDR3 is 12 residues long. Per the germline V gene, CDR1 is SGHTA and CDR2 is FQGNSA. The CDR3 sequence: CASSDQGYGYTF. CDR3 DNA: TGTGCCAGCAGCGACCAGGGCTATGGCTACACCTTC.

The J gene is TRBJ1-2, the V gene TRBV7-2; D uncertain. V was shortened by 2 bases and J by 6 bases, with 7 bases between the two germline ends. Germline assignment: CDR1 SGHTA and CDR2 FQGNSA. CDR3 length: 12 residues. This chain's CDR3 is CASSLYTHGYTF. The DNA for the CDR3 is TGTGCCAGCAGCTTATATACCCATGGCTACACCTTC.